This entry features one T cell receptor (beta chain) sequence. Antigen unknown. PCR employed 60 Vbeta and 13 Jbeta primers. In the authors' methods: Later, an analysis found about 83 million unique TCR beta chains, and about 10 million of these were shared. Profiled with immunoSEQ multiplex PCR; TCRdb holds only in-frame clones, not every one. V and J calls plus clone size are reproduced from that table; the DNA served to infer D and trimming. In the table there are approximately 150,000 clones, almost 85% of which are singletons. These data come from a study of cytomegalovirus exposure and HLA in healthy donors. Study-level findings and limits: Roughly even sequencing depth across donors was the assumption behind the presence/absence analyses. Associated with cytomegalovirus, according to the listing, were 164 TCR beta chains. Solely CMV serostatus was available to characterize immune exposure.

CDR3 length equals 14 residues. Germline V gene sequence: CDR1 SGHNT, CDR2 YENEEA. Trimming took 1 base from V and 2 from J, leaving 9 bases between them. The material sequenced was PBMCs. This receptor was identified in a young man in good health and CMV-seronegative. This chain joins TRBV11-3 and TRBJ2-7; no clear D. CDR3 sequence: CASSLVSQTYEQYF. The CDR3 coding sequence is TGTGCCAGCAGCTTAGTTTCGCAGACCTACGAGCAGTACTTC. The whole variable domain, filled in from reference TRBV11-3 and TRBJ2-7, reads EAGVVQSPRYKIIEKKQPVAFWCNPISGHNTLYWYLQNLGQGPELLIRYENEEAVDDSQLPKDRFSAERLKGVDSTLKIQPAELGDSAVYLCASSLVSQTYEQYFGPGTRLTVT.